Listed here are 27 T cell receptor beta chains from one sample, sequenced in a study of blood T cell repertoires in COVID-19. The assay was immunoSEQ multiplex PCR, and TCRdb's table has in-frame clones only and misses some. Among 88,000 or so clones listed, about 76% were seen once. Specimen: peripheral blood. Receptor source: a human donor in a cohort sampled during active COVID-19.

This clone was counted only a few times. The chain is built from TRBV18 and TRBJ1-2; weak D call: TRBD1 (5 bases). Deletions cut 5 bases from V and 1 base from J, with 14 bases between. The CDR3 runs to 15 residues. Looked up from germline, CDR1 is KGHSH and CDR2 is LQKENI. CDR3 amino acids: CASSEIQGDNYGYTF. Written as DNA, the CDR3 is TGTGCCAGCTCAGAAATCCAGGGCGATAACTATGGCTACACCTTC. The whole variable domain, remainder taken from reference TRBV18 and TRBJ1-2, is NAGVMQNPRHLVRRRGQEARLRCSPMKGHSHVYWYRQLPEEGLKFMVYLQKENIIDESGMPKERFSAEFPKEGPSILRIQQVVRGDSAAYFCASSEIQGDNYGYTFGSGTRLTVV.

V and J are TRBV18 and TRBJ1-1; 8 nucleotides match TRBD1. This CDR3 region has 14 residues. V trimming: 5 bases; J trimming: 5 bases; junction bases outside the gene matches: 7. The germline V gene encodes CDR1 KGHSH and CDR2 LQKENI. The CDR3 sequence: CASSSTGAKTEAFF. The CDR3, as DNA: TGTGCCAGCTCATCGACAGGGGCTAAGACTGAAGCTTTCTTT.

This clone was detected many times. The rearrangement uses TRBV6-6 and TRBJ2-5; 10 bases map to TRBD2. CDR3 length: 18 amino acids. Germline trimming cut 5 bases from V and 7 bases from J; bases unmatched to any gene: 19. CDR1 is MNHNY, CDR2 SVGAGI, per germline (reference sequence). The CDR3 is CASSLHPPAGGPRGTQYF. In DNA form, the CDR3 reads TGTGCCAGCAGTCTACACCCCCCAGCGGGAGGGCCCCGAGGGACCCAGTACTTC.

The V gene is TRBV19, the J gene TRBJ1-1; tentatively, D is TRBD1 (5 bases). The CDR3 spans 13 residues. The V gene's germline CDR1 is LNHDA and CDR2 SQIVND (reference sequence). Trimming took off 1 base at V and 7 bases at J, with 10 bases between the two ends. The CDR3 loop is CASSIAQGGEAFF. CDR3 nucleotide sequence: TGTGCCAGTAGTATAGCGCAGGGTGGTGAAGCTTTCTTT.

J is TRBJ1-3 and V is TRBV13, with 7 bases that match TRBD1. The CDR3 spans 16 residues. Germline V gives CDR1 PRHDT, CDR2 FYEKMQ (reference sequence). V was clipped by 5 bases and J by 0 bases; unmatched bases: 7. The CDR3 here is CASSVYGTASGNTIYF. The DNA of the CDR3 is TGTGCCAGCAGCGTATATGGGACAGCCTCTGGAAACACCATATATTTT.

This clone has more than one count but fewer than ten. The CDR3 is CATSAGERGYNEQFF. CDR3 in DNA: TGTGCCACCAGTGCTGGGGAAAGGGGCTACAATGAGCAGTTCTTC. This chain connects TRBV24-1 to TRBJ2-1, with a possible D match to TRBD1 (5 bases). The CDR3 covers 15 residues. Germline V gives CDR1 KGHDR, CDR2 SFDVKD. Trimming cost V 5 bases and J 3 bases, with 13 bases left between them.

A single count supports this clone. The chain couples TRBV29-1 to TRBJ1-1; D perhaps matches TRBD1 (6 bases). This CDR3 is 15 amino acids long. V was pared by 4 bases and J by 0 bases, with 15 bases between. Looked up from germline, CDR1 is SQVTM and CDR2 is ANQGSEA. CDR3 residues: CSVAPQGRMNTEAFF. The CDR3 nucleotides read TGCAGCGTTGCCCCACAGGGCCGCATGAACACTGAAGCTTTCTTT.

This chain links TRBV5-1 with TRBJ2-1; 11 nucleotides match TRBD2. This CDR3 is 15 amino acids long. The germline V gene has CDR1 SGHRS and CDR2 YFSETQ. The V gene end was trimmed by 4 bases and the J gene end by 5 bases; junction bases not matched to a gene: 5. CDR3 sequence: CASSPGTSGHNEQFF. CDR3 bases: TGCGCCAGCAGCCCGGGGACTAGCGGTCACAATGAGCAGTTCTTC.

This chain links TRBV21-1 with TRBJ2-7; TRBD1 is taken as the D call from the table, unchecked against the DNA. TRBV21-1 is termed a pseudogene. The CDR3 consists of 19 residues. The CDR3 spells CASSTPKGAGGFRSYEQYF. CDR3 coding DNA: TGTGCCAGCAGCACACCGAAAGGGGCAGGGGGATTCCGCTCCTACGAGCAGTACTTC.

The CDR3 nucleotides are TGCGCCAGCAGCCAAGGGGTTGGGACAGAGCGCACAGATACGCAGTATTTT. Its translation: CASSQGVGTERTDTQYF. The chain recombines TRBV4-1 with TRBJ2-3; 7 bases match TRBD1. V lost 1 base to trimming and J lost 1 base; unmatched junction nucleotides: 8. Germline V lookup: CDR1 MGHRA, CDR2 YSYEKL. The CDR3 totals 17 residues.

The CDR3 region is CASSEGSGNTIYF. For the CDR3, the DNA is TGCGCCAGCAGTGAGGGCTCTGGAAACACCATATATTTT. The rearrangement links TRBV5-1 to TRBJ1-3; D ambiguous. CDR3 length: 13 residues. V lost 5 bases, J lost 0 bases, and 6 bases lay in between. Germline loops: CDR1 SGHRS, CDR2 YFSETQ.

This clone appeared a single time. The rearrangement uses TRBV7-8 and TRBJ2-2, with a weak D call TRBD2 (7 bases). Looked up from germline, CDR1 is SGHVS and CDR2 is FQNEAQ. This CDR3 has 15 amino acids. With 5 bases removed from V and 8 bases from J, the gap between germline ends came to 18 bases. CDR3 DNA sequence: TGTGCCAGCAGCCCAGTTCGGGGGGCGGCTGGGGAGCTGTTTTTT. Its protein product is CASSPVRGAAGELFF.

With respect to this clone: Sequence at one end of the junction differs from germline and may be a read error. The chain combines TRBV3-1 (or the pseudogene TRBV3-2) with TRBJ2-7; D may be TRBD1 (5 bases). The CDR3 has 12 residues. Per the germline V gene, CDR1 is LGHDT and CDR2 is YNNKEL (reference sequence). The DNA of the CDR3 is TGTGCCAGCAGCCAAGTTGACAGCCGTCCAGTGTTC. Translation gives CASSQVDSRPVF.

The rearrangement uses TRBV10-3 and TRBJ2-7, with TRBD2 identical over 10 bases. There are 15 residues in the CDR3. Germline assignment: CDR1 ENHRY and CDR2 SYGVKD. The V segment lost 4 bases and the J segment 6 bases; nucleotides outside the gene matches: 9. DNA for the CDR3: TGTGCCATCAGTGTGACTAGCGGGCCGACTGGCGAGCAGTACTTC. This gives the protein CAISVTSGPTGEQYF.

This clone was recorded a few times. V usage is TRBV7-3 and J usage is TRBJ2-7, with D perhaps TRBD2 (6 bases). From germline, CDR1 is SGHTA and CDR2 FQGTGA. The CDR3 is 13 amino acids. Trimming stripped 5 bases from V and 7 bases from J, with 15 bases between. CDR3 sequence reads: CASSPRLEGEQYF. DNA for the CDR3: TGTGCCAGCAGCCCCCGACTAGAAGGAGAGCAGTACTTC.

The chain links TRBV6-1 to TRBJ2-7; no firm D call. V lost 2 bases, J lost 1 base, and 12 bases lay in between. The CDR3 contains 15 residues. Germline V gives CDR1 MNHNS, CDR2 SASEGT. The CDR3, as DNA: TGTGCCAGCAGTGAACACCCCGAAGCGTCCTACGAGCAGTACTTC. Its protein is CASSEHPEASYEQYF.

CDR3 sequence: CSVQGQRNTEAFF. CDR3 DNA: TGCAGCGTCCAGGGTCAGAGGAACACTGAAGCTTTCTTT. V usage is TRBV29-1 and J usage is TRBJ1-1; a weak D match, TRBD1 (5 bases). Germline V CDR1 and CDR2: SQVTM, ANQGSEA. With 6 bases removed from V and 1 base from J, the gap between germline ends came to 12 bases. The CDR3 consists of 13 residues.

The chain is built from TRBV6-1 and TRBJ1-6, with TRBD1 matching 8 bases. This CDR3 has 14 residues. The V gene's germline CDR1 is MNHNS and CDR2 SASEGT. V trimming: 1 base; J trimming: 7 bases; junction bases outside the gene matches: 0. In DNA form, the CDR3 reads TGTGCCAGCAGTGAAGGACAGGGGAATTCACCCCTCCACTTT. Encoded protein: CASSEGQGNSPLHF.

This chain joins TRBV19 and TRBJ1-5; perhaps TRBD1 as D (5 bases). The V end lost 3 bases, the J end lost 2 bases, and 17 bases lay between the germline ends. Germline assignment: CDR1 LNHDA and CDR2 SQIVND (reference sequence). This CDR3 contains 17 residues. DNA of the CDR3: TGTGCCAGTAGTATTCTTCGGGGGGAGAGTGGCAATCAGCCCCAGCATTTT. Encoded protein: CASSILRGESGNQPQHF.

The chain recombines TRBV10-2 with TRBJ1-2; 9 bases are shared with TRBD1. The CDR3 spans 17 residues. Looked up from germline, CDR1 is WSHSY and CDR2 is SAAADI. Germline trimming cut 3 bases from V and 2 bases from J; bases unmatched to any gene: 10. Written as DNA, the CDR3 is TGCGCCAGCAGTGAAGGGGACAGGGAAGGCCCAAACTATGGCTACACCTTC. As protein: CASSEGDREGPNYGYTF.

The chain is built from TRBV5-6 and TRBJ1-2; possibly TRBD1 for D (5 bases). Between the trimmed V and J ends, which lost 0 bases and 4 bases, there was a span of 13 bases. This CDR3 has 15 residues. Per the germline V gene, CDR1 is SGHDT and CDR2 is YYEEEE. CDR3 in amino acids: CASSLAQVASYGYTF. The CDR3 DNA reads as TGTGCCAGCAGCTTGGCACAGGTCGCGAGCTATGGCTACACCTTC.

This chain joins TRBV10-3 and TRBJ1-5; D call uncertain. The CDR3 runs 16 residues. Trimming stripped 4 bases from V and 2 bases from J, with 15 bases between. Germline assignment: CDR1 ENHRY and CDR2 SYGVKD. The CDR3 region is CAISASGIGGNQPQHF. CDR3 bases: TGTGCCATCAGTGCTTCGGGGATCGGGGGCAATCAGCCCCAGCATTTT.

This clone has a handful of counts. J is TRBJ2-7 and V is TRBV19; D is possibly TRBD2 (6 bases). CDR1 is LNHDA, CDR2 SQIVND, per germline (reference sequence). Trimming shortened V by 5 bases and J by 5 bases, and 16 bases separated the two germline ends. This CDR3 region has 14 residues. In DNA form, the CDR3 reads TGTGCCAGTAGTGGCGTTAAGGGCGGGGACGAGCAGTACTTC. Its translation is CASSGVKGGDEQYF. Drawing the rest from reference TRBV19 and TRBJ2-7, the complete variable domain is DGGITQSPKYLFRKEGQNVTLSCEQNLNHDAMYWYRQDPGQGLRLIYYSQIVNDFQKGDIAEGYSVSREKKESFPLTVTSAQKNPTAFYLCASSGVKGGDEQYFGPGTRLTVT.

This chain uses TRBV19 with TRBJ2-3, with D tentatively TRBD1 (6 bases). Between the trimmed V and J ends, which lost 5 bases and 15 bases, there was a span of 24 bases. CDR1 and CDR2 (germline): LNHDA, SQIVND (reference sequence). CDR3 length: 14 amino acids. Here the CDR3 reads CASSEPRDHRDLYF. The DNA for the CDR3 is TGTGCCAGTAGTGAACCCCGGGATCACAGGGATCTATATTTT.

The chain joins TRBV27 to TRBJ2-7; TRBD1 might be the D (6 bases). With 3 bases removed from V and 6 bases from J, the gap between germline ends came to 12 bases. CDR1 and CDR2 (germline): MNHEY, SMNVEV (reference sequence). The CDR3 consists of 13 residues. The CDR3 DNA reads as TGTGCCAGCAGTTTCAGGACAGACGCCGAGCAGTACTTC. Translating it yields CASSFRTDAEQYF.

This sequence joins TRBV5-6 and TRBJ1-4; D is unresolved. The CDR3 runs 14 residues. In germline, CDR1 is SGHDT, CDR2 YYEEEE. V dropped 3 bases and J dropped 7 bases, with 13 bases sitting between them. Written as DNA, the CDR3 is TGTGCCAGCAGCTACAATCCCGATGGTGAAAAACTGTTTTTT. This translates into CASSYNPDGEKLFF.

This clone was observed a few times. V is TRBV7-9 and J is TRBJ1-2, with D hard to call. Germline CDR1 is SEHNR and CDR2 is FQNEAQ (reference sequence). Trimming stripped 5 bases from V and 4 bases from J, with 11 bases between. The CDR3 is 13 amino acids. The CDR3 DNA is TGTGCCAGCAGCCATGACACGGCCTATGGCTACACCTTC. As protein: CASSHDTAYGYTF.